The sequence of this TCR beta chain was determined in a study of Graves' ophthalmopathy and Graves' hyperthyroidism. General observations from the study: The model's ophthalmopathy progression predictions had roughly 65% sensitivity and 72.22% specificity.

For repertoire sequencing, the TCR beta CDR3 regions were amplified from RNA transcripts. After a first-round RT-PCR with HTBI primers, a second-round multiplex PCR was run. TCRdb analysed the multiplex PCR reads with MiXCR anew, one entry per CDR3 protein. Among around 1,200,000 distinct CDR3 sequences listed, about two fifths were seen once. Establishment of the diagnosis relied upon clinical symptoms, serum thyroxine, TRAb, thyroid ultrasound and orbital computed tomography. As regards this clonotype: Antigen specificity is unknown.

The CDR3 is made up of 13 amino acids. Trimming stripped 0 bases from V and 5 bases from J, with 8 bases between. Looked up from germline, CDR1 is SGHTA and CDR2 is FQGNSA. Sequencing input: peripheral blood or thyroid tissue (not recorded which). This TCR was sampled from an adult man with Graves' hyperthyroidism. This chain links TRBV7-2 with TRBJ2-7, with D unresolved. The CDR3: CASSLASLNEQYF. DNA of the CDR3: TGTGCCAGCAGCTTAGCAAGTCTAAACGAGCAGTACTTC.